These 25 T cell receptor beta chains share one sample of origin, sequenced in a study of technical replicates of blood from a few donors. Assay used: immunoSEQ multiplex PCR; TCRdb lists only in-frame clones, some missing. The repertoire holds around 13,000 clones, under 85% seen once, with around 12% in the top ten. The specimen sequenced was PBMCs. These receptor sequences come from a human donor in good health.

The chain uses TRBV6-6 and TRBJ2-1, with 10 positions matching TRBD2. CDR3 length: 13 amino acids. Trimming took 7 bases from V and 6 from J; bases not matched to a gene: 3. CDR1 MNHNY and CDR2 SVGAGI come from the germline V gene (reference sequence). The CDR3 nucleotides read TGTGCCAGCACCGGGACTAGCGTCAATGAGCAGTTCTTC. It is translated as CASTGTSVNEQFF.

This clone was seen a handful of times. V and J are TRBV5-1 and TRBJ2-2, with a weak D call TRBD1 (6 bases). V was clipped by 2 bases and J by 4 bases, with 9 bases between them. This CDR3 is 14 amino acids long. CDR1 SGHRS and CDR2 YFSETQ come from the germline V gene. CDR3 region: CASSFTGLTGELFF. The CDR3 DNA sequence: TGCGCCAGCAGCTTTACAGGGCTCACCGGGGAGCTGTTTTTT.

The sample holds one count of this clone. This CDR3 is CAISEWGDTIYF. In nucleotides, the CDR3 is TGTGCCATCAGTGAATGGGGGGACACCATATATTTT. The J gene is TRBJ1-3, the V gene TRBV10-3; D perhaps matches TRBD1 (5 bases). From germline, CDR1 is ENHRY and CDR2 SYGVKD. The V gene lost 3 bases and the J gene lost 8 bases, with 8 bases spanning the gap. The CDR3 runs to 12 residues.

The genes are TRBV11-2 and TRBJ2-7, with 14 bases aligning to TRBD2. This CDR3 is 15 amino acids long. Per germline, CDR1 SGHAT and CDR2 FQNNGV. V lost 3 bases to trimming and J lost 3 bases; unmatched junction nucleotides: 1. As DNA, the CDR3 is TGTGCCAGCAGCTTGGGACTAGCGGGAGTCTACGAGCAGTACTTC. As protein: CASSLGLAGVYEQYF. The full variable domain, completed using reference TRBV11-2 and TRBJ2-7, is EAGVAQSPRYKIIEKRQSVAFWCNPISGHATLYWYQQILGQGPKLLIQFQNNGVVDDSQLPKDRFSAERLKGVDSTLKIQPAKLEDSAVYLCASSLGLAGVYEQYFGPGTRLTVT.

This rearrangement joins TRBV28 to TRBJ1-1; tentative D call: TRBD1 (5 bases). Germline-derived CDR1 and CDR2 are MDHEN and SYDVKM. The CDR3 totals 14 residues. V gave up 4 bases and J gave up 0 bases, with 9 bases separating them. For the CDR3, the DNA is TGTGCCAGCAGTTGGGGCAGCATGAACACTGAAGCTTTCTTT. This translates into CASSWGSMNTEAFF.

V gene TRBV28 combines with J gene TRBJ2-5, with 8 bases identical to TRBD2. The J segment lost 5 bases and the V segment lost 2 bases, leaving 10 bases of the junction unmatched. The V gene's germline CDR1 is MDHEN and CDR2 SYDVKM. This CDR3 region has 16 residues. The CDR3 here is CASSLPGGAGVETQYF. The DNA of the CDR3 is TGTGCCAGCAGTTTACCCGGGGGAGCGGGAGTGGAGACCCAGTACTTC.

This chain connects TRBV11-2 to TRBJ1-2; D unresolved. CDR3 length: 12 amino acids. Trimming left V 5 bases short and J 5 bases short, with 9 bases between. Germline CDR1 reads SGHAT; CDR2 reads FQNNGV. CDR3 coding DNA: TGTGCCAGCAGCCTAGGCGGTTATGGCTACACCTTC. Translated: CASSLGGYGYTF.

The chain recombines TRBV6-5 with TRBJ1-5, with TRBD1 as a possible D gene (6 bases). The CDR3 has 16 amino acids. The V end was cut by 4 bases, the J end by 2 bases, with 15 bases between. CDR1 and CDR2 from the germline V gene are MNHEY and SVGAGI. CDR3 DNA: TGTGCCAGCAGTTTACAGGGTGCCGGGGGCAATCAGCCCCAGCATTTT. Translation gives CASSLQGAGGNQPQHF.

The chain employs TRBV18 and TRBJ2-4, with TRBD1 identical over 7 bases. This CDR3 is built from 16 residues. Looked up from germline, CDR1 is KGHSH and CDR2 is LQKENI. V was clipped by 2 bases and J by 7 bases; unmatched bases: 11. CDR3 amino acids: CASSPSKDRAGNIQYF. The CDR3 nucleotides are TGTGCCAGCTCACCAAGTAAAGACAGGGCTGGGAACATTCAGTACTTC.

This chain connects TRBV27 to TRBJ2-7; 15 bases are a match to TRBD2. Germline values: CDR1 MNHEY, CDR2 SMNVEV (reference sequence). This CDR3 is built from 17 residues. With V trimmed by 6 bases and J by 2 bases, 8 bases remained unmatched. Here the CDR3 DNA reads TGTGCCAGCAGGAGGGGACTAGCGGGAGGTACCCCCTACGAGCAGTACTTC. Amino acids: CASRRGLAGGTPYEQYF.

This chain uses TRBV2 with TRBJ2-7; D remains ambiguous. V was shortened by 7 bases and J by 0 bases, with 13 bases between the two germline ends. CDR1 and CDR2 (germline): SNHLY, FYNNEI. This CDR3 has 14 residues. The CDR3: CASNVDSASYEQYF. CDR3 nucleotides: TGTGCCAGCAATGTCGACTCAGCCTCCTACGAGCAGTACTTC.

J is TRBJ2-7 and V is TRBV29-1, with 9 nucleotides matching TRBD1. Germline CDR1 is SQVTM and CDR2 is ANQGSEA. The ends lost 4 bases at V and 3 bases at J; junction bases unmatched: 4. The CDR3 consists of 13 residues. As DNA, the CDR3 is TGCAGCGTTGGGACAGGGGAACTCTACGAGCAGTACTTC. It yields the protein CSVGTGELYEQYF.

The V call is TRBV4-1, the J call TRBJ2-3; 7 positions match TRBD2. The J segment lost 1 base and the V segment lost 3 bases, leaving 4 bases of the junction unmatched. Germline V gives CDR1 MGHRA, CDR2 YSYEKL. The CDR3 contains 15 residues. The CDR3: CASSQETSGTDTQYF. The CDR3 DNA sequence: TGCGCCAGCAGCCAGGAAACTAGCGGCACAGATACGCAGTATTTT.

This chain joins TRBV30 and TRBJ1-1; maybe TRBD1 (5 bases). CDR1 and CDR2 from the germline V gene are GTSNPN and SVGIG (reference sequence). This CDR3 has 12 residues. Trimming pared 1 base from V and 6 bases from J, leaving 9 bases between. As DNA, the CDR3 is TGTGCCTGGAGTGGGGGGGGTTCTGAAGCTTTCTTT. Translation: CAWSGGGSEAFF.

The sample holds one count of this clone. Written as DNA, the CDR3 is TGTGCCAGCAGTTCACCGACAATGAACACTGAAGCTTTCTTT. Translation gives CASSSPTMNTEAFF. The V call is TRBV6-5, the J call TRBJ1-1; D ambiguous. The germline gives CDR1 MNHEY, CDR2 SVGAGI. The CDR3 has 14 amino acids. Trimming took 4 bases from V and 0 from J, leaving 9 bases between them.

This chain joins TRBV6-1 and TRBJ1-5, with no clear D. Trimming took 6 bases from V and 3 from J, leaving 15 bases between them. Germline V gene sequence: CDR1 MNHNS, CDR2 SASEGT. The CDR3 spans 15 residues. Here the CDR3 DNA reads TGTGCCAGCAGGCCGGACTCATTCGTCAATCAGCCCCAGCATTTT. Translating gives CASRPDSFVNQPQHF.

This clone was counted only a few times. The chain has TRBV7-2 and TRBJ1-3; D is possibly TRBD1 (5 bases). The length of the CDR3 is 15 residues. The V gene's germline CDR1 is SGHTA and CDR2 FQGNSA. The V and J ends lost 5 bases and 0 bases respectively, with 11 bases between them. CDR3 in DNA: TGTGCCAGCAGCCCCGGACAACTCTCTGGAAACACCATATATTTT. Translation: CASSPGQLSGNTIYF.

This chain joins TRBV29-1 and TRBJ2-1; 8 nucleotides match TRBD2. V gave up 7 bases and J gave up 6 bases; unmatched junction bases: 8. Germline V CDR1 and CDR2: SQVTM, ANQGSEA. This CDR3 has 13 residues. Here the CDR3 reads CSDRAGVVNEQFF. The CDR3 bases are TGCAGCGACCGAGCGGGAGTGGTCAATGAGCAGTTCTTC.

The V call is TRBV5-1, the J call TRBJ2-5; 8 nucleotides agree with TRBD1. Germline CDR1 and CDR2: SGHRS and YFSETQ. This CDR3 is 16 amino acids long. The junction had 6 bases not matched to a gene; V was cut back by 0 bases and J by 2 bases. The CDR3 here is CASSLAGRQGQETQYF. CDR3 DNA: TGCGCCAGCAGCTTGGCCGGTAGACAGGGGCAAGAGACCCAGTACTTC.

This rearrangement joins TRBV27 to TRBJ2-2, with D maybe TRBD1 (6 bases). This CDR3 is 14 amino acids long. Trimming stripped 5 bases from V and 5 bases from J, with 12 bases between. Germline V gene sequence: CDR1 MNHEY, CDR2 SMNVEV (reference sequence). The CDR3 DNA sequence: TGTGCCAGCAGTACTCACACAGGGACCGGGGAGCTGTTTTTT. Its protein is CASSTHTGTGELFF.

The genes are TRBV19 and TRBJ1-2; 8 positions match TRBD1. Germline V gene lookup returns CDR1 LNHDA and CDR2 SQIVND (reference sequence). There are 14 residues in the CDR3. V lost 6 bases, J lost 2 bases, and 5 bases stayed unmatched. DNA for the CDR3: TGTGCCAGTAGCCCGACAGGGGTCAACTATGGCTACACCTTC. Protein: CASSPTGVNYGYTF.

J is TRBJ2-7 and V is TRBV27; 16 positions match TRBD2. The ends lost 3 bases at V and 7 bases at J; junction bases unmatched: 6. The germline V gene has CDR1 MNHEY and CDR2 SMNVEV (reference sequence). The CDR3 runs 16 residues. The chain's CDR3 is CASSFKGLAGGGEQYF. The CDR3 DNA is TGTGCCAGCAGTTTCAAGGGACTAGCGGGAGGGGGAGAGCAGTACTTC.

The CDR3 bases are TGTGCCAGCAGCCAAGCTAGCGGGAGCCACGAGCAGTACTTC. Protein: CASSQASGSHEQYF. V is TRBV14 and J is TRBJ2-7, with 10 bases matching TRBD2. Germline CDR1 is SGHDN and CDR2 is FVKESK. The CDR3 runs 14 residues. J gave up 5 bases and V 1 base, and 2 bases lay outside the gene matches.

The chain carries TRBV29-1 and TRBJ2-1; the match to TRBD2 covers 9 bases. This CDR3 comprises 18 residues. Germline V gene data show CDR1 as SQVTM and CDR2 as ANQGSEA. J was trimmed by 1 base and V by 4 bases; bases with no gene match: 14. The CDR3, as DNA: TGCAGCGTTGGGAGAACTAGCGGGCTAACCCGTTCCTACAATGAGCAGTTCTTC. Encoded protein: CSVGRTSGLTRSYNEQFF.

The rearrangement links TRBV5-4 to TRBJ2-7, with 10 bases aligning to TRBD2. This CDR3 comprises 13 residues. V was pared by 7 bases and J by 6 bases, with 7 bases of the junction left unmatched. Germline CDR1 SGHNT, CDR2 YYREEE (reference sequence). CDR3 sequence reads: CASSGRLAGEQYF. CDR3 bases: TGTGCCAGCTCGGGCAGACTAGCGGGCGAGCAGTACTTC.